This TCR beta chain appears in the sequencing data of a study of T-cell memory formation after mild COVID-19. The V gene's germline CDR1 is ENHRY and CDR2 SYGVKD. V was clipped by 10 bases and J by 3 bases; unmatched bases: 6. The length of the CDR3 is 13 residues. The sample holds a few counts of this clonotype. As yet, its antigen is unknown. TCRdb re-called the 5' RACE reads through MiXCR, storing one row per CDR3 protein. The repertoire holds a few hundred thousand distinct CDR3 sequences, with around 20% as singletons. The study's findings and limits: CD4+ contracting clones were mainly CM and EM; CD8+ ones, EMRA.

This clonotype originated in an adult woman who had mild COVID-19 (a few samples of this study predate the infection). Cell type and time point are not known. Sequenced sample: PBMCs or a T cell subset sorted from them (not recorded which). The chain links TRBV10-3 to TRBJ2-7; 10 bases align to TRBD2. Here the CDR3 reads CATGLAESYEQYF. CDR3 DNA sequence: TGTGCCACAGGACTAGCGGAGAGCTACGAGCAGTACTTC.